Below, 14 T cell receptor beta chains from the same sample are listed, as sequenced in a study of shared clonotypes between healthy human individuals. TCRdb's copy holds only in-frame clones and misses some; the assay was immunoSEQ multiplex PCR. The profile shows some 2,000,000 clones, over 85% of them singletons. Input material: naive CD4+ T cells sorted from blood. The subset: CD45RA+ positively selected. The receptors here all came from a man aged 18 to 30 in good health.

CDR3 DNA: TGTGCCAGTAGTACGGACAGGGCAGGAGAAAAACTGTTTTTT. This sequence encodes CASSTDRAGEKLFF. V is TRBV19 and J is TRBJ1-4; 8 bases are a match to TRBD1. V lost 4 bases to trimming and J lost 8 bases; unmatched junction nucleotides: 6. This CDR3 is built from 14 residues. Germline CDR1 and CDR2: LNHDA and SQIVND (reference sequence).

This clone was observed once. The chain combines TRBV9 with TRBJ1-6; D unresolved. The CDR3 is 16 amino acids. CDR1 is SGDLS, CDR2 YYNGEE, per germline. V was shortened by 6 bases and J by 4 bases, with 17 bases between the two germline ends. Here the CDR3 DNA reads TGTGCCAGCACCCTCGTCCCGCGGGATTATAATTCACCCCTCCACTTT. Its translation: CASTLVPRDYNSPLHF.

The chain has TRBV5-6 and TRBJ2-1; unclear D gene. CDR1 and CDR2 from the germline V gene are SGHDT and YYEEEE. This CDR3 comprises 14 residues. V lost 0 bases and J 7 bases, leaving 11 bases between the germline ends. The CDR3 spells CASSLGHGANEQFF. CDR3 in DNA: TGTGCCAGCAGCTTGGGACACGGCGCGAATGAGCAGTTCTTC. Combining the CDR3 with reference TRBV5-6 and TRBJ2-1 gives the whole variable domain DAGVTQSPTHLIKTRGQQVTLRCSPKSGHDTVSWYQQALGQGPQFIFQYYEEEERQRGNFPDRFSGHQFPNYSSELNVNALLLGDSALYLCASSLGHGANEQFFGPGTRLTVL.

The chain joins TRBV4-1 to TRBJ2-5; D remains unclear. This CDR3 has 14 residues. Germline assignment: CDR1 MGHRA and CDR2 YSYEKL. Deletions cut 2 bases from V and 2 bases from J, with 9 bases between. CDR3 sequence (DNA): TGCGCCAGCAGCCAACCTGAGCTACAAGAGACCCAGTACTTC. Its protein product is CASSQPELQETQYF.

V is TRBV6-5 and J is TRBJ2-1, with D possibly called TRBD1 or TRBD2 (5 bases each). Germline CDR1 and CDR2: MNHEY and SVGAGI. Trimming shortened V by 5 bases and J by 9 bases, and 17 bases separated the two germline ends. The CDR3 sequence is 14 residues long. The CDR3 sequence: CASSVRDHQGEQFF. CDR3 nucleotide sequence: TGTGCCAGCAGTGTCCGGGACCACCAGGGTGAGCAGTTCTTC.

Concerning this clone: The identical CDR3 is also encoded by other nucleotide sequences in the sample. The rearrangement joins TRBV7-2 to TRBJ2-5; D unresolved. CDR3 length: 11 residues. CDR1 SGHTA and CDR2 FQGNSA come from the germline V gene. V lost 5 bases and J lost 5, with 6 bases in between. The CDR3 coding sequence is TGTGCCAGCAGCCGGCGGGAGACCCAGTACTTC. Translation: CASSRRETQYF. Variable domain in full (rest from reference TRBV7-2 and TRBJ2-5): GAGVSQSPSNKVTEKGKDVELRCDPISGHTALYWYRQSLGQGLEFLIYFQGNSAPDKSGLPSDRFSAERTGGSVSTLTIQRTQQEDSAVYLCASSRRETQYFGPGTRLLVL.

The chain has TRBV2 and TRBJ1-2; no definite D call. Trimming pared 2 bases from V and 3 bases from J, leaving 10 bases between. CDR3 length: 14 amino acids. Looked up from germline, CDR1 is SNHLY and CDR2 is FYNNEI. The CDR3 sequence is CASSELGKDYGYTF. Here the CDR3 DNA reads TGTGCCAGCAGTGAATTAGGGAAGGACTATGGCTACACCTTC.

CDR3 DNA sequence: TGTGCCTGGAGTCGTGGGGTCGGGGAGAGGGCAGGACAGGATAGAACTTTCTTT. It codes for CAWSRGVGERAGQDRTFF. V gene TRBV30 combines with J gene TRBJ1-1, with TRBD1 matching 7 bases. Looked up from germline, CDR1 is GTSNPN and CDR2 is SVGIG (reference sequence). Losses at the gene ends were 2 bases for V and 12 bases for J; bases not matched to a gene: 27. This CDR3 has 18 residues.

This chain connects TRBV7-9 to TRBJ2-7, with TRBD2 matching over 11 bases. The CDR3 is 14 residues long. Germline assignment: CDR1 SEHNR and CDR2 FQNEAQ (reference sequence). V trimming: 3 bases; J trimming: 9 bases; junction bases outside the gene matches: 7. The CDR3 loop is CASSLGVAGGVQYF. For the CDR3, the DNA is TGTGCCAGCAGCTTGGGAGTAGCGGGAGGGGTGCAGTACTTC.

The chain combines TRBV18 with TRBJ2-3, with 11 nucleotides matching TRBD1. V shed 1 base, J shed 1 base, and the junction held 4 bases outside the gene matches. This CDR3 is 17 amino acids long. Germline CDR1 KGHSH, CDR2 LQKENI. As DNA, the CDR3 is TGTGCCAGCTCACCACTGGGACAGGGGGTGGGCACAGATACGCAGTATTTT. It is translated as CASSPLGQGVGTDTQYF.

This chain links TRBV7-6 with TRBJ2-7, with D possibly matching TRBD2 (5 bases). Germline CDR1 and CDR2: SGHVS and FNYEAQ. Trimming pared 5 bases from V and 3 bases from J, leaving 14 bases between. The length of the CDR3 is 14 residues. In DNA form, the CDR3 reads TGTGCCAGCAGCCAAGAGCGGAAGGGCTACGAGCAGTACTTC. It specifies CASSQERKGYEQYF.

The chain joins TRBV4-1 to TRBJ2-5; 10 bases map to TRBD1. J lost 4 bases, V lost 0 bases, and 5 bases had no gene match. Germline V lookup: CDR1 MGHRA, CDR2 YSYEKL. The CDR3 is 16 residues long. The CDR3 sequence: CASSQDWDRGTETQYF. CDR3 coding DNA: TGCGCCAGCAGCCAAGATTGGGACAGGGGAACAGAGACCCAGTACTTC.

The chain recombines TRBV7-9 with TRBJ1-1; TRBD1 agrees at 9 bases. J gave up 1 base and V 5 bases, and 5 bases lay outside the gene matches. From germline, CDR1 is SEHNR and CDR2 FQNEAQ (reference sequence). The CDR3 covers 15 residues. The CDR3 nucleotides are TGTGCCAGCAGCGGACAGGGGAGGGAGAACACTGAAGCTTTCTTT. Translated, it gives CASSGQGRENTEAFF. Full variable domain (remainder filled in from reference TRBV7-9 and TRBJ1-1): DTGVSQNPRHKITKRGQNVTFRCDPISEHNRLYWYRQTLGQGPEFLTYFQNEAQLEKSRLLSDRFSAERPKGSFSTLEIQRTEQGDSAMYLCASSGQGRENTEAFFGQGTRLTVV.

In its sample, this clone was seen once. The chain has TRBV10-2 and TRBJ2-7; the match to TRBD2 covers 7 bases. CDR1 and CDR2 from the germline V gene are WSHSY and SAAADI. With V trimmed by 8 bases and J by 2 bases, 12 bases remained unmatched. This CDR3 is 15 amino acids long. CDR3 in DNA: TGCGCCAGCTCACCGAGCGCGGGAGAGGCCTACGAGCAGTACTTC. Protein product: CASSPSAGEAYEQYF.